This TCR beta chain stems from a study of T cells after yellow fever vaccination. Study details: In the case of low-cell-number fractions, SMART-Seq v4 Ultra Low Input was used for preparation. Findings and limits, study-wide: Most primary-vaccination clones recurred post-booster (roughly 96% CD4, 88% CD8).

TCRdb passed the 5' RACE reads through MiXCR, listing each CDR3 protein once. The sample shows roughly 520,000 distinct CDR3 sequences, about a fifth of them seen only once. Trimming removed 5 bases from V and 0 bases from J; junction bases left unmatched: 11. The CDR3 runs to 17 residues. Germline assignment: CDR1 SNHLY and CDR2 FYNNEI. About this clonotype itself: The target antigen is unknown.

The sample in question was PBMCs, obtained more than 20 days after the first yellow fever vaccination. This chain joins TRBV2 and TRBJ2-3; TRBD2 agrees at 7 bases. The origin of this receptor is a young man who received the YFV17D yellow fever vaccine. The DNA for the CDR3 is TGTGCCAGCAGTATCGCCACCGGGCGGGAGAGCACAGATACGCAGTATTTT. Amino acid sequence: CASSIATGRESTDTQYF.